The 2 T cell receptor beta chains given below trace back to one sample, sequenced in a study of technical replicates of blood from a few donors. Some clones are missing from TCRdb's copy, which holds only in-frame ones; the method was immunoSEQ multiplex PCR. This table holds 82,000 or so clones, over 90% found once. Sequences were obtained from T cells isolated from PBMCs. The receptors were sampled from a human donor in good health.

The chain recombines TRBV11-2 with TRBJ2-1, with a possible D match to TRBD2 (5 bases). Germline V gives CDR1 SGHAT, CDR2 FQNNGV. The CDR3 contains 11 residues. V was cut by 8 bases and J by 3 bases, with 5 bases left in between. CDR3 loop: CASRDYNEQFF. In nucleotides, the CDR3 is TGTGCCAGCCGGGACTACAATGAGCAGTTCTTC.

The chain has TRBV6-5 and TRBJ2-5, with D tentatively TRBD2 (5 bases). V was cut by 6 bases and J by 5 bases, with 16 bases left in between. The CDR3 is made up of 14 amino acids. Germline CDR1 is MNHEY and CDR2 is SVGAGI. DNA for the CDR3: TGTGCCAGCAGCCGATTTACTAGTGTGGAGACCCAGTACTTC. Its translation is CASSRFTSVETQYF.